The 26 T cell receptor beta chains listed next were all sequenced from one sample in a study of Graves' ophthalmopathy and Graves' hyperthyroidism. Amplified TCR beta CDR3 regions were obtained using RNA transcripts as template. The library came from an HTBI-primed first-round RT-PCR and a second-round multiplex PCR. TCRdb passed the multiplex PCR reads through MiXCR, listing each CDR3 protein once. In the table there are around 1.1 million distinct CDR3 sequences, 35% to 40% of which are singletons. The specimen sequenced was peripheral blood or thyroid tissue (not recorded which). The origin of the receptors is an adult man with Graves' hyperthyroidism.

This chain joins TRBV10-2 and TRBJ1-2, with D unclear. In germline, CDR1 is WSHSY, CDR2 SAAADI. The CDR3 is 15 residues long. Trimming cost V 2 bases and J 2 bases, with 12 bases left between them. Here the CDR3 DNA reads TGCGCCAGCAGTGAGGGGCGTCTTTTAAACTATGGCTACACCTTC. The encoded protein is CASSEGRLLNYGYTF.

In its sample, this clonotype was seen many times. The gene calls are TRBV24-1 and TRBJ2-5, with unresolved D. The ends were cut back, 6 bases at V and 2 bases at J, with 9 bases in the middle. Germline CDR1 KGHDR, CDR2 SFDVKD. The CDR3 extends over 13 amino acids. The CDR3 region is CATSPGFQETQYF. The CDR3, as DNA: TGTGCCACCAGTCCCGGGTTTCAAGAGACCCAGTACTTC.

This clonotype was counted a few times. The chain recombines TRBV15 with TRBJ1-1; 10 bases are a match to TRBD1. Germline assignment: CDR1 LNHNV and CDR2 YYDKDF (reference sequence). V shed 5 bases, J shed 3 bases, and the junction held 15 bases outside the gene matches. This CDR3 is built from 18 residues. This chain's CDR3 is CATSPRRQGATFDTEAFF. CDR3 nucleotide sequence: TGTGCCACCAGCCCACGGAGACAGGGGGCTACCTTTGACACTGAAGCTTTCTTT.

A few counts support this clonotype. The V gene is TRBV7-2, the J gene TRBJ2-6; 10 positions match TRBD1. The CDR3 covers 14 residues. Germline V gives CDR1 SGHTA, CDR2 FQGNSA. Losses at the gene ends were 5 bases for V and 13 bases for J; bases not matched to a gene: 8. The CDR3 DNA reads as TGTGCCAGCAGCACAACGGGACAGGGGAGGGTCCTGACTTTC. It codes for CASSTTGQGRVLTF. The variable domain in full, with the rest retrieved from reference TRBV7-2 and TRBJ2-6, is GAGVSQSPSNKVTEKGKDVELRCDPISGHTALYWYRQSLGQGLEFLIYFQGNSAPDKSGLPSDRFSAERTGGSVSTLTIQRTQQEDSAVYLCASSTTGQGRVLTFGAGSRLTVL.

This clonotype was detected ten times or more. This sequence joins TRBV6-6 and TRBJ1-1; 7 positions agree with TRBD1. CDR3 length: 14 amino acids. Germline V lookup: CDR1 MNHNY, CDR2 SVGAGI (reference sequence). The J segment lost 4 bases and the V segment lost 7 bases, leaving 9 bases of the junction unmatched. CDR3 bases: TGTGCCAGCATTGACAGGGCCCCGGGCACTGAAGCTTTCTTT. It encodes CASIDRAPGTEAFF.

V is TRBV3-1 and J is TRBJ2-7; D remains unclear. Deletions cut 1 base from V and 9 bases from J, with 19 bases between. The germline gives CDR1 LGHDT, CDR2 YNNKEL (reference sequence). The CDR3 consists of 15 residues. The CDR3 here is CASSQATEPTIGQYF. In DNA, the CDR3 is TGTGCCAGCAGCCAAGCGACGGAACCTACGATCGGGCAGTACTTC.

In this sample, this clonotype turned up a few times. This chain connects TRBV5-5 to TRBJ1-5; TRBD1 might be the D (5 bases). V shed 0 bases and J shed 3 bases, with 13 bases lying between them. The CDR3 has 16 residues. From germline, CDR1 is SGHKS and CDR2 YYEKEE (reference sequence). CDR3 in DNA: TGTGCCAGCAGCTTGGCCGGGGGGAGGACCAATCAGCCCCAGCATTTT. It encodes CASSLAGGRTNQPQHF. Variable domain in full (rest from reference TRBV5-5 and TRBJ1-5): DAGVTQSPTHLIKTRGQQVTLRCSPISGHKSVSWYQQVLGQGPQFIFQYYEKEERGRGNFPDRFSARQFPNYSSELNVNALLLGDSALYLCASSLAGGRTNQPQHFGDGTRLSIL.

The chain has TRBV6-5 and TRBJ1-2, with D tentatively TRBD1 (5 bases). V was trimmed by 8 bases and J by 4 bases, leaving 14 bases between them. CDR3 size: 13 residues. Germline-derived CDR1 and CDR2 are MNHEY and SVGAGI. The CDR3 sequence: CASSAGPTYGYTF. CDR3 sequence (DNA): TGTGCCAGCTCAGCGGGACCCACCTATGGCTACACCTTC.

This clonotype was counted between two and nine times. The rearrangement joins TRBV9 to TRBJ1-2; D ambiguous. CDR3 length: 15 amino acids. V dropped 0 bases and J dropped 8 bases, with 17 bases sitting between them. Germline V gives CDR1 SGDLS, CDR2 YYNGEE. In DNA, the CDR3 is TGTGCCAGCAGCGTAGGACCCTTGGACGAAGCCGGCTACACCTTC. Its protein is CASSVGPLDEAGYTF.

The J gene is TRBJ1-2, the V gene TRBV15, with a possible D match to TRBD1 (6 bases). The CDR3 consists of 14 residues. CDR1 and CDR2 (germline): LNHNV, YYDKDF (reference sequence). V gave up 0 bases and J gave up 8 bases, with 13 bases separating them. CDR3 protein: CATSRDPRGVGYTF. In DNA form, the CDR3 reads TGTGCCACCAGCAGAGATCCCAGGGGAGTCGGCTACACCTTC.

The chain has TRBV15 and TRBJ2-7; TRBD1 matches 8 bases. CDR1 and CDR2 from the germline V gene are LNHNV and YYDKDF (reference sequence). This CDR3 spans 16 amino acids. Trimming removed 4 bases from V and 2 bases from J; junction bases left unmatched: 10. CDR3 bases: TGTGCCACCAGCATTGACAGGGGTTTGACACCCTACGAGCAGTACTTC. This encodes CATSIDRGLTPYEQYF.

Remarks on this clonotype: One end of the junction varies from germline; a read error may be responsible. V gene TRBV10-1 combines with J gene TRBJ2-7; TRBD1 or TRBD2 may be the D gene (5 bases each). The germline V gene has CDR1 WNHNN and CDR2 SYGVQD (reference sequence). This CDR3 has 13 amino acids. The CDR3 sequence: CTSRVGAGSEQYF. Written as DNA, the CDR3 is TGCACCAGCAGAGTCGGGGCAGGGTCCGAGCAGTACTTC.

This sequence joins TRBV7-4 and TRBJ2-7, with 9 nucleotides matching TRBD2. Germline V lookup: CDR1 SGHVT, CDR2 SQSDAQ. J was trimmed by 0 bases and V by 0 bases; bases with no gene match: 3. The CDR3 sequence is 16 residues long. This chain's CDR3 is CASSLAQTSGSYEQYF. The CDR3 region has the DNA TGTGCCAGCAGCTTAGCCCAGACTAGCGGCTCCTACGAGCAGTACTTC. Full variable domain (outside the CDR3, taken from reference TRBV7-4 and TRBJ2-7): GAGVSQSPRYKVAKRGRDVALRCDSISGHVTLYWYRQTLGQGSEVLTYSQSDAQRDKSGRPSGRFSAERPERSVSTLKIQRTEQGDSAVYLCASSLAQTSGSYEQYFGPGTRLTVT.

This clonotype was recorded at least ten times. The chain is built from TRBV29-1 and TRBJ2-7; TRBD2 might be the D (6 bases). Germline V gene data show CDR1 as SQVTM and CDR2 as ANQGSEA. The CDR3 consists of 14 residues. Trimming pared 5 bases from V and 3 bases from J, leaving 17 bases between. CDR3 sequence reads: CSVSLGGTDYEQYF. DNA for the CDR3: TGCAGCGTTTCCCTCGGGGGTACGGACTACGAGCAGTACTTC.

The genes are TRBV19 and TRBJ2-5; D remains unclear. V was trimmed by 7 bases and J by 0 bases, leaving 9 bases between them. The length of the CDR3 is 13 residues. Per germline, CDR1 LNHDA and CDR2 SQIVND (reference sequence). In DNA, the CDR3 is TGTGCCAGTAATGGCCAGTACCAAGAGACCCAGTACTTC. Translating it yields CASNGQYQETQYF.

The chain couples TRBV7-9 to TRBJ2-3; D is unresolved. This CDR3 region has 15 residues. Per germline, CDR1 SEHNR and CDR2 FQNEAQ (reference sequence). V dropped 0 bases and J dropped 0 bases, with 7 bases sitting between them. The CDR3 spells CASSLAIDSTDTQYF. For the CDR3, the DNA is TGTGCCAGCAGCTTAGCCATAGATAGCACAGATACGCAGTATTTT.

To note about this clonotype: A read error is possible here, since a much larger clone lies one base away. The chain has TRBV20-1 and TRBJ2-5; D unclear. The germline CDR1 and CDR2 sequences are DFQATT and SNEGSKA (reference sequence). The CDR3 length is 14 residues. The V gene lost 5 bases and the J gene lost 4 bases, with 17 bases spanning the gap. The CDR3 coding sequence is TGCAGTGCTCCCACAAGAGGATCATCAGAGACCCAGTACTTC. This sequence encodes CSAPTRGSSETQYF.

This clonotype was observed many times. This sequence joins TRBV20-1 and TRBJ2-5; 10 bases map to TRBD2. CDR1 DFQATT and CDR2 SNEGSKA come from the germline V gene (reference sequence). The CDR3 runs 14 residues. V lost 3 bases and J lost 4; bases outside the gene matches: 5. The CDR3 DNA is TGCAGTGCTAGTCTAGCGGGGGCATCAGAGACCCAGTACTTC. This gives the protein CSASLAGASETQYF.

This clonotype has just a few counts. The V gene is TRBV6-2 or TRBV6-3, the J gene TRBJ2-2; D call uncertain. V was shortened by 0 bases and J by 7 bases, with 9 bases between the two germline ends. The length of the CDR3 is 14 residues. CDR1 MNHEY and CDR2 SVGEGT come from the germline V gene. CDR3 residues: CASSYSRLGGELFF. The CDR3 nucleotides are TGTGCCAGCAGTTACTCAAGGCTGGGCGGGGAGCTGTTTTTT.

This clonotype was found once. The chain has TRBV29-1 and TRBJ1-1; TRBD1 agrees at 8 bases. CDR1 is SQVTM, CDR2 ANQGSEA, per germline. The V gene end was trimmed by 6 bases and the J gene end by 8 bases; junction bases not matched to a gene: 2. The CDR3 length is 10 residues. CDR3 DNA sequence: TGCAGCGTACGACAGGGGGAAGCTTTCTTT. Protein sequence: CSVRQGEAFF.

The chain is built from TRBV11-2 and TRBJ2-2, with TRBD1 matching 8 bases. Germline CDR1 and CDR2: SGHAT and FQNNGV. The CDR3 extends over 16 amino acids. After removal of 4 bases from V and 9 bases from J, the junction contained 13 bases not matched to a gene. CDR3 DNA: TGTGCCAGCAGCTCCTGGACAGGGATGATTCTACGGGAGCTGTTTTTT. Translation: CASSSWTGMILRELFF.

Ten or more counts support this clonotype. This chain joins TRBV10-3 and TRBJ2-2, with 9 bases matching TRBD2. The CDR3 spans 15 residues. V shed 10 bases and J 2 bases; nucleotides not matched to a gene: 8. CDR1 ENHRY and CDR2 SYGVKD come from the germline V gene. The CDR3 loop is CATKSSGDNTGELFF. The CDR3 bases are TGTGCCACTAAATCTAGCGGGGACAACACCGGGGAGCTGTTTTTT.

This clonotype was counted at least ten times. CDR3 sequence: CASSLGSQETQYF. Here the CDR3 DNA reads TGTGCCAGCAGCTTAGGCAGCCAAGAGACCCAGTACTTC. The chain links TRBV7-9 to TRBJ2-5; D gene ambiguous. Trimming removed 1 base at V and 1 base at J, with 4 bases between. The CDR3 consists of 13 residues. The germline gives CDR1 SEHNR, CDR2 FQNEAQ (reference sequence).

This clonotype was seen at least ten times. The gene calls are TRBV12-3 or TRBV12-4 and TRBJ1-1; D is ambiguous. The CDR3 runs 11 residues. Trimming pared 6 bases from V and 3 bases from J, leaving 5 bases between. CDR3 amino acids: CASSEHTEAFF. In nucleotides, the CDR3 is TGTGCCAGCAGCGAGCACACTGAAGCTTTCTTT.

This sequence joins TRBV25-1 and TRBJ1-1; no clear D. V was cut by 2 bases and J by 13 bases, with 5 bases left in between. This CDR3 has 9 residues. Germline loops: CDR1 MGHDK, CDR2 SYGVNS. The CDR3 protein is CASSELGFF. CDR3 bases: TGTGCCAGCAGTGAACTCGGTTTCTTT. The full variable domain, in which reference TRBV25-1 and TRBJ1-1 provide the parts outside the CDR3, is EADIYQTPRYLVIGTGKKITLECSQTMGHDKMYWYQQDPGMELHLIHYSYGVNSTEKGDLSSESTVSRIRTEHFPLTLESARPSHTSQYLCASSELGFFGQGTRLTVV.

The chain uses TRBV19 and TRBJ1-1; D might be TRBD1 (6 bases). The CDR3 has 14 amino acids. V lost 6 bases to trimming and J lost 1 base, with 12 bases between them. CDR1 and CDR2 (germline): LNHDA, SQIVND (reference sequence). CDR3 DNA sequence: TGTGCCAGTAGAGAGGACAGTGGGAACACTGAAGCTTTCTTT. It specifies CASREDSGNTEAFF. Using reference TRBV19 and TRBJ1-1 for the parts outside the CDR3, the full variable domain is DGGITQSPKYLFRKEGQNVTLSCEQNLNHDAMYWYRQDPGQGLRLIYYSQIVNDFQKGDIAEGYSVSREKKESFPLTVTSAQKNPTAFYLCASREDSGNTEAFFGQGTRLTVV.